The 11 T cell receptor beta chains below come from one sample, sequenced in a study of OX40 agonist ivuxolimab in advanced cancers. Sequencing used immunoSEQ multiplex PCR; TCRdb keeps in-frame clones, though not all of them. Here the sample spans tens of thousands of clones, roughly 84% being singletons. Source: CD4+ or CD8+ T cells sorted from blood, taken in a trial of the OX40 agonist ivuxolimab. The receptors were sampled from an adult with an advanced solid tumor such as melanoma, head and neck, liver or kidney cancer.

In DNA, the CDR3 is TGTGCCAGCAGTGACATTCGGCAGGGGGGAGAGCAGTACTTC. Its protein product is CASSDIRQGGEQYF. This chain joins TRBV2 and TRBJ2-7; maybe TRBD1 (7 bases). The CDR3 consists of 14 residues. Germline loops: CDR1 SNHLY, CDR2 FYNNEI. V lost 3 bases and J 7 bases, leaving 16 bases between the germline ends.

The rearrangement joins TRBV5-1 to TRBJ2-5; D uncertain. Germline V lookup: CDR1 SGHRS, CDR2 YFSETQ. V lost 1 base, J lost 1 base, and 2 bases lay in between. The length of the CDR3 is 12 residues. The DNA for the CDR3 is TGCGCCAGCAGCTTGTCCCAAGAGACCCAGTACTTC. It codes for CASSLSQETQYF.

The V gene is TRBV5-1, the J gene TRBJ1-2, with D unresolved. This CDR3 has 16 amino acids. With 4 bases removed from V and 3 bases from J, the gap between germline ends came to 19 bases. Germline assignment: CDR1 SGHRS and CDR2 YFSETQ. CDR3 coding DNA: TGCGCCAGCAGCCCGGACGGGTCCCTAAGTTACTATGGCTACACCTTC. It translates to CASSPDGSLSYYGYTF.

This chain connects TRBV27 to TRBJ1-2, with a tentative D call TRBD1 (5 bases). Germline assignment: CDR1 MNHEY and CDR2 SMNVEV (reference sequence). Trimming cost V 2 bases and J 6 bases, with 7 bases left between them. The CDR3 covers 12 residues. The CDR3 region has the DNA TGTGCCAGCAGTTTAAGAGGGGATGGCTACACCTTC. This codes for CASSLRGDGYTF.

The gene calls are TRBV7-2 and TRBJ2-1; no definite D call. There are 11 residues in the CDR3. V lost 3 bases and J 7 bases, leaving 4 bases between the germline ends. Germline-derived CDR1 and CDR2 are SGHTA and FQGNSA. CDR3 coding DNA: TGTGCCAGCAGCTTGATGAATGAGCAGTTCTTC. It is translated as CASSLMNEQFF.

The chain combines TRBV7-9 with TRBJ1-2, with D perhaps TRBD1 (6 bases). The CDR3 contains 12 residues. Germline V lookup: CDR1 SEHNR, CDR2 FQNEAQ (reference sequence). Trimming left V 1 base short and J 6 bases short, with 6 bases between. For the CDR3, the DNA is TGTGCCAGCAGCTTAGGGACAGATGGCTACACCTTC. Its translation: CASSLGTDGYTF.

This chain links TRBV21-1 with TRBJ1-2; the table assigns TRBD1, which was not confirmed against the DNA. TRBV21-1 is classified as a pseudogene. The CDR3 spans 19 residues. CDR3 protein: CASSKPPACELGQNYGYTF. In DNA form, the CDR3 reads TGTGCCAGCAGCAAACCTCCTGCCTGTGAATTGGGGCAAAACTATGGCTACACCTTC.

The rearrangement uses TRBV19 and TRBJ1-2, with no clear D. The CDR3 is 14 residues long. The V end was cut by 11 bases, the J end by 5 bases, with 21 bases between. Germline CDR1 is LNHDA and CDR2 is SQIVND (reference sequence). The chain's CDR3 is CASTEAERSYGYTF. CDR3 DNA sequence: TGTGCCTCAACGGAGGCGGAACGTTCGTATGGCTACACCTTC.

The V gene is TRBV11-2, the J gene TRBJ1-5, with D possibly TRBD1 on 6 matching bases. V shed 3 bases and J shed 2 bases, with 8 bases lying between them. CDR1 and CDR2 from the germline V gene are SGHAT and FQNNGV. This CDR3 comprises 14 residues. The CDR3 DNA reads TGTGCCAGCAGCTTGTCAGGGGGCAATCAGCCCCAGCATTTT. Amino acid sequence: CASSLSGGNQPQHF.

In DNA, the CDR3 is TGCGCCAGCAGACCTAGTACCGGGGAGCTGTTTTTT. Residues: CASRPSTGELFF. V gene TRBV5-1 combines with J gene TRBJ2-2; D call uncertain. From germline, CDR1 is SGHRS and CDR2 YFSETQ. The V and J ends lost 5 bases and 5 bases respectively, with 7 bases between them. The CDR3 is 12 residues long.

V usage is TRBV29-1 and J usage is TRBJ2-3, with D possibly being TRBD1 (5 bases). The CDR3 consists of 14 residues. V shed 5 bases and J shed 2 bases, with 14 bases lying between them. Germline-derived CDR1 and CDR2 are SQVTM and ANQGSEA. The CDR3 is CSVSEGAPTDTQYF. The DNA of the CDR3 is TGCAGCGTTAGTGAAGGGGCCCCCACAGATACGCAGTATTTT.